This TCR beta chain derives from a study of T cells in Graves' hyperthyroidism and ophthalmopathy. Comments on this clonotype: The antigen is not known. Just one base apart from a much larger clone, this may be a read error.

Template material for amplifying TCR beta CDR3 regions consisted of RNA transcripts. An initial round of RT-PCR targeting the TCR CDR3 relied on the HTBI primer set. MiXCR, run by TCRdb on the multiplex PCR reads, gives a single entry per CDR3 protein. This repertoire shows 500,000 to 600,000 distinct CDR3 sequences, just under 20% found once; its top ten account for 47%. Study-level results: Most thyroid clonotypes that were expanded above 0.001 also turned up in blood.

Trimming pared 7 bases from V and 4 bases from J, leaving 17 bases between. The CDR3 is made up of 15 amino acids. The V gene's germline CDR1 is SNHLY and CDR2 FYNNEI. Isolation of PBMCs was performed on about 10 ml fresh peripheral blood. The receptor's source is a man aged 40-49 years with Graves' ophthalmopathy. The specimen was blood. The chain joins TRBV2 to TRBJ2-1, with D tentatively TRBD1 (5 bases). CDR3 coding DNA: TGTGCCAGCACCCCTAGGGGCGAACTTTACAATGAGCAGTTCTTC. The encoded protein is CASTPRGELYNEQFF.